This record looks at one TCR beta chain sequence and its context. Its antigen remains unidentified. Across several immunoSEQ plates, the genomic DNA of each subset was split evenly. The repertoire was sequenced with immunoSEQ multiplex PCR; TCRdb's copy has only in-frame clones and lacks some. The top ten hold roughly 0.4% of the sample, which has about 1.5 million clones, around 98% seen once. This entry is derived from a study of shared clonotypes between healthy human individuals. Broader study findings: Clonotypes shared by all four donors outscored non-shared clonotypes in generation probability. Tissues were not sampled, only blood, and their repertoires likely differ. Large depth notwithstanding, sorted-subset sequencing proved incomplete by rarefaction.

The CDR3 has 16 residues. The junction had 10 bases not matched to a gene; V was cut back by 5 bases and J by 4 bases. Germline lookup yields CDR1 SGHTA and CDR2 FQGNSA. This chain links TRBV7-2 with TRBJ2-7; the match to TRBD2 covers 11 bases. The sample taken for sequencing was naive CD4+ T cells sorted from blood. Described subset: CD45RA+ positively selected. The receptor was isolated from a man aged 25-45 years in good health. CDR3 sequence: CASSPGLAVGGYEQYF. DNA of the CDR3: TGTGCCAGCAGCCCGGGACTAGCGGTTGGGGGGTACGAGCAGTACTTC. Full variable domain (rest looked up from reference TRBV7-2 and TRBJ2-7): GAGVSQSPSNKVTEKGKDVELRCDPISGHTALYWYRQSLGQGLEFLIYFQGNSAPDKSGLPSDRFSAERTGGSVSTLTIQRTQQEDSAVYLCASSPGLAVGGYEQYFGPGTRLTVT.